Listed here are 25 T cell receptor beta chains from one sample, sequenced in a study of cytomegalovirus exposure and HLA in healthy donors. PCR used 60 Vbeta primers and 13 Jbeta primers. Assay: immunoSEQ multiplex PCR; the TCRdb copy retains only in-frame clones and omits some. There are roughly 120,000 clones in the sample; approximately 80% occur only once, and 1.5% to 2% lies in the top ten. Material: PBMCs. The receptors were gathered from a middle-aged man in good health and CMV-seronegative.

This clone is labeled medium-sized (0.01 to 0.1%). The chain is built from TRBV16 and TRBJ2-7; 9 nucleotides agree with TRBD1. This CDR3 has 15 amino acids. Germline lookup yields CDR1 KGHSY and CDR2 FQNENV. Losses at the gene ends were 4 bases for V and 3 bases for J; bases not matched to a gene: 7. For the CDR3, the DNA is TGTGCCAGCAGCCCTGGAGGGACAGGGAACTACGAGCAGTACTTC. Protein sequence: CASSPGGTGNYEQYF.

V gene TRBV9 combines with J gene TRBJ1-2; 7 nucleotides agree with TRBD1. Germline-derived CDR1 and CDR2 are SGDLS and YYNGEE. Losses at the gene ends were 2 bases for V and 5 bases for J; bases not matched to a gene: 6. The CDR3 sequence is 14 residues long. This CDR3 is CASSVGTVMYGYTF. In DNA, the CDR3 is TGTGCCAGCAGCGTGGGGACAGTCATGTATGGCTACACCTTC.

The chain links TRBV6-5 to TRBJ2-7; 7 nucleotides agree with TRBD2. Unmatched junction bases numbered 7, after V lost 5 bases and J lost 3 bases. Germline loops: CDR1 MNHEY, CDR2 SVGAGI. The CDR3 runs to 14 residues. CDR3 in DNA: TGTGCCAGCAGTGGTTCGGGAGGAGACTACGAGCAGTACTTC. The encoded protein is CASSGSGGDYEQYF.

The chain combines TRBV16 with TRBJ1-1; possible D gene TRBD1, 6 bases. The CDR3 covers 13 residues. Germline CDR1 is KGHSY and CDR2 is FQNENV. Trimming took off 4 bases at V and 12 bases at J, with 18 bases between the two ends. CDR3 nucleotides: TGTGCCAGCAGCCCCAATGCGGGGGCTGGGACTTTCTTT. It translates to CASSPNAGAGTFF.

This rearrangement joins TRBV7-9 to TRBJ1-1; D ambiguous. Germline V gives CDR1 SEHNR, CDR2 FQNEAQ (reference sequence). The CDR3 contains 12 residues. Trimming removed 1 base from V and 5 bases from J, with 5 bases in between. The DNA of the CDR3 is TGTGCCAGCAGCTTAGTTACAACTGAAGCTTTCTTT. Translated, it gives CASSLVTTEAFF.

The rearrangement joins TRBV4-2 to TRBJ2-7, with 7 bases aligning to TRBD1. Losses at the gene ends were 3 bases for V and 2 bases for J; bases not matched to a gene: 13. The CDR3 runs to 17 residues. The germline gives CDR1 LGHNA, CDR2 YNFKEQ. CDR3 protein: CASSQQTQGLTTYEQYF. The DNA of the CDR3 is TGTGCCAGCAGCCAGCAAACACAGGGGCTAACCACCTACGAGCAGTACTTC.

The CDR3 is CASSSRGLGETQYF. The DNA for the CDR3 is TGTGCCAGCAGTTCGCGAGGCCTTGGGGAGACCCAGTACTTC. The V and J genes are TRBV28 and TRBJ2-5; no clear D. The CDR3 consists of 14 residues. The germline V and J ends were trimmed by 4 bases and 5 bases, with 14 bases remaining between them. Germline V lookup: CDR1 MDHEN, CDR2 SYDVKM. The entire variable domain, with the rest obtained from reference TRBV28 and TRBJ2-5, is as follows: DVKVTQSSRYLVKRTGEKVFLECVQDMDHENMFWYRQDPGLGLRLIYFSYDVKMKEKGDIPEGYSVSREKKERFSLILESASTNQTSMYLCASSSRGLGETQYFGPGTRLLVL.

The chain is built from TRBV7-2 and TRBJ2-7, with TRBD2 identical over 13 bases. After removal of 5 bases from V and 2 bases from J, the junction contained 15 bases not matched to a gene. This CDR3 region has 19 residues. Per germline, CDR1 SGHTA and CDR2 FQGNSA. The CDR3 sequence is CASSPTPGTSGIGAYEQYF. In nucleotides, the CDR3 is TGTGCCAGCAGCCCAACGCCCGGGACTAGCGGGATTGGGGCCTACGAGCAGTACTTC.

V gene TRBV2 combines with J gene TRBJ1-5; D is possibly TRBD1 (5 bases). CDR3 length equals 15 residues. The ends were cut back, 5 bases at V and 7 bases at J, with 18 bases in the middle. CDR1 is SNHLY and CDR2 is FYNNEI in the germline V gene. CDR3: CASSPPPGGYQPQHF. The DNA for the CDR3 is TGTGCCAGCAGTCCCCCCCCGGGGGGGTACCAGCCCCAGCATTTT.

This chain uses TRBV10-3 with TRBJ2-7, with D maybe TRBD2 (7 bases). Germline V lookup: CDR1 ENHRY, CDR2 SYGVKD. Trimming removed 4 bases at V and 2 bases at J, with 12 bases between. The CDR3 length is 14 residues. CDR3 residues: CAISVGGRAYEQYF. For the CDR3, the DNA is TGTGCCATCAGTGTGGGGGGGCGGGCCTACGAGCAGTACTTC.

The chain carries TRBV6-5 and TRBJ1-5; 7 nucleotides align to TRBD1. Germline CDR1 and CDR2: MNHEY and SVGAGI. The CDR3 loop spans 15 amino acids. Losses at the gene ends were 6 bases for V and 3 bases for J; bases not matched to a gene: 8. CDR3 DNA sequence: TGTGCCAGCAGACAACAGGGGTCCCCCAATCAGCCCCAGCATTTT. It translates to CASRQQGSPNQPQHF.

The chain links TRBV5-5 to TRBJ2-2; 10 nucleotides agree with TRBD2. The ends lost 2 bases at V and 0 bases at J; junction bases unmatched: 7. CDR3 length equals 18 residues. Germline V gene data show CDR1 as SGHKS and CDR2 as YYEKEE (reference sequence). CDR3 amino acids: CASSFLASGRPNTGELFF. CDR3 DNA: TGTGCCAGCAGCTTCCTGGCTAGCGGGAGACCGAACACCGGGGAGCTGTTTTTT.

The gene calls are TRBV28 and TRBJ2-5, with D perhaps matching TRBD2 (5 bases). Germline V lookup: CDR1 MDHEN, CDR2 SYDVKM. The length of the CDR3 is 14 residues. Trimming shortened V by 5 bases and J by 5 bases, and 15 bases separated the two germline ends. The CDR3 is CASSQQADRETQYF. The CDR3 nucleotides read TGTGCCAGCAGTCAACAAGCGGATCGGGAGACCCAGTACTTC.

V gene TRBV2 combines with J gene TRBJ1-4; D uncertain. CDR3 length: 14 residues. The V end lost 8 bases, the J end lost 0 bases, and 10 bases lay between the germline ends. Per germline, CDR1 SNHLY and CDR2 FYNNEI. CDR3 amino acids: CASGELSTNEKLFF. CDR3 coding DNA: TGTGCCAGCGGAGAACTATCAACTAATGAAAAACTGTTTTTT.

The gene calls are TRBV6-5 and TRBJ1-1; a weak D match, TRBD1 (6 bases). The CDR3 spans 12 residues. V was pared by 5 bases and J by 10 bases, with 14 bases between. Per the germline V gene, CDR1 is MNHEY and CDR2 is SVGAGI. The CDR3 region has the DNA TGTGCCAGCAGTAAGGAACAGGGTGCAGCTTTCTTT. Its translation is CASSKEQGAAFF.

This clone was recorded a few times. The chain recombines TRBV29-1 with TRBJ2-3, with no clear D. Germline V gene lookup returns CDR1 SQVTM and CDR2 ANQGSEA. CDR3 length equals 15 residues. V lost 7 bases to trimming and J lost 0 bases, with 17 bases between them. The CDR3, as DNA: TGCAGCGCCCGCAGTGGGCAGCAGAGCACAGATACGCAGTATTTT. It encodes CSARSGQQSTDTQYF.

The chain combines TRBV28 with TRBJ1-2; D may be TRBD1 (5 bases). This CDR3 is built from 12 residues. CDR1 and CDR2 from the germline V gene are MDHEN and SYDVKM. V was clipped by 10 bases and J by 7 bases, with 16 bases between them. CDR3: CAIVEGQAGYTF. CDR3 nucleotide sequence: TGTGCCATCGTGGAGGGGCAAGCTGGCTACACCTTC.

V is TRBV6-5 and J is TRBJ1-1; D unclear. V shed 6 bases and J shed 1 base, with 12 bases lying between them. The germline CDR1 and CDR2 sequences are MNHEY and SVGAGI. The CDR3 spans 14 residues. Here the CDR3 DNA reads TGTGCCAGCAGAATAGACCTAGCGAACACTGAAGCTTTCTTT. As protein: CASRIDLANTEAFF.

This clone was counted a single time. This chain uses TRBV28 with TRBJ2-3; 11 bases fit TRBD2. Germline CDR1 and CDR2: MDHEN and SYDVKM. CDR3 length equals 15 residues. Trimming took 5 bases from V and 5 from J; bases not matched to a gene: 6. CDR3 sequence: CASSLLAGVVDTQYF. In DNA form, the CDR3 reads TGTGCCAGCAGTCTACTAGCGGGAGTCGTAGATACGCAGTATTTT. Filled out from reference TRBV28 and TRBJ2-3, the complete variable domain reads DVKVTQSSRYLVKRTGEKVFLECVQDMDHENMFWYRQDPGLGLRLIYFSYDVKMKEKGDIPEGYSVSREKKERFSLILESASTNQTSMYLCASSLLAGVVDTQYFGPGTRLTVL.

The chain combines TRBV25-1 with TRBJ2-3, with D perhaps TRBD2 (6 bases). Looked up from germline, CDR1 is MGHDK and CDR2 is SYGVNS. The CDR3 totals 16 residues. Trimming took 5 bases from V and 0 from J, leaving 15 bases between them. The CDR3 coding sequence is TGTGCCAGCAGTAAACGGAGGGAGGCGAGCACAGATACGCAGTATTTT. As protein: CASSKRREASTDTQYF.

This clone was seen more than once but under ten times. The chain recombines TRBV11-2 with TRBJ1-1; D call uncertain. The CDR3 sequence is 11 residues long. The germline V and J ends were trimmed by 2 bases and 7 bases, with 5 bases remaining between them. CDR1 SGHAT and CDR2 FQNNGV come from the germline V gene. As DNA, the CDR3 is TGTGCCAGCAGCTTACAGATTGAAGCTTTCTTT. This sequence encodes CASSLQIEAFF.

V and J are TRBV7-6 and TRBJ2-5, with 7 bases lining up with TRBD2. The J call may not be correct, given that the DNA end is closer to TRBJ2-7. This CDR3 has 15 residues. The V gene's germline CDR1 is SGHVS and CDR2 FNYEAQ. The CDR3 nucleotides are TGTGCCAGCAGCTCTGGGGCAGGGAGGGACTACGAGCAGTACTTC. Amino acid sequence: CASSSGAGRDYEQYF.

The chain couples TRBV10-1 to TRBJ2-1; 7 nucleotides line up with TRBD2. The CDR3 is 14 residues long. Germline V gives CDR1 WNHNN, CDR2 SYGVQD (reference sequence). V lost 0 bases, J lost 4 bases, and 0 bases stayed unmatched. The CDR3 DNA reads as TGCGCCAGCAGTGAGTCGGGGGGGTACAATGAGCAGTTCTTC. Translation: CASSESGGYNEQFF.

This clone was detected only a few times. The gene calls are TRBV7-3 and TRBJ2-3, with D possibly being TRBD2 (5 bases). The CDR3 spans 17 residues. V was cut by 4 bases and J by 0 bases, with 17 bases left in between. CDR1 and CDR2 from the germline V gene are SGHTA and FQGTGA. The chain's CDR3 is CASSSQASGTSTDTQYF. Written as DNA, the CDR3 is TGTGCCAGCAGCTCACAAGCCAGCGGTACCAGCACAGATACGCAGTATTTT.

The J gene is TRBJ2-1, the V gene TRBV9; D is ambiguous. V dropped 0 bases and J dropped 8 bases, with 9 bases sitting between them. Germline-derived CDR1 and CDR2 are SGDLS and YYNGEE. This CDR3 region has 13 residues. The CDR3 sequence: CASSVAGSYEQFF. The CDR3 coding sequence is TGTGCCAGCAGCGTAGCTGGTAGTTATGAGCAGTTCTTC. The full variable domain, completed using reference TRBV9 and TRBJ2-1, is DSGVTQTPKHLITATGQRVTLRCSPRSGDLSVYWYQQSLDQGLQFLIQYYNGEERAKGNILERFSAQQFPDLHSELNLSSLELGDSALYFCASSVAGSYEQFFGPGTRLTVL.